This TCR beta chain was identified in a study of tissue T cells after allogeneic stem cell transplantation. The CDR3 totals 14 residues. In germline, CDR1 is KGHPV, CDR2 FQNQEV (reference sequence). The germline V and J ends were trimmed by 2 bases and 3 bases, with 8 bases remaining between them. This clone came up a few times. Its target is unknown. Mouse germline and gene names are used. The CDR3 is cut off 1 residue early in the read; its end comes from the germline J gene. Generated by immunoSEQ multiplex PCR, the TCRdb table keeps only in-frame clones and is missing some. The profile shows about 48,000 clones, roughly 73% of them singletons. Study results and limitations: Within patients, tissue anatomy strongly shaped TCR repertoire composition. Alloreactivity or antigen specificity of tissue TCRs was not determined; some clones might be host cells. Few T cell clones were shared across patients, but motif clusters showed tissue-specific shared signatures.

This sequence joins TRBV26 and TRBJ2-1, with a weak D call TRBD1 (5 bases). The sample taken for sequencing was sorted cells pooled from one or two spleens. The receptor was derived from a pool of C57BL/6 mice in good health. CDR3 residues: CASSLQDIYAEQFF. The sequenced CDR3 bases are TGTGCCAGCAGTCTGCAGGACATCTATGCTGAGCAGTTC. The full variable domain, with the rest looked up from reference TRBV26 and TRBJ2-1, is NSKVIQTPRYLVKGQGQKAKMRCIPEKGHPVVFWYQQNKNNEFKFLINFQNQEVLQQIDMTEKRFSAECPSNSPCSLEIQSSEAGDSALYLCASSLQDIYAEQFFGPGTRLTVL.